A selection of T cell receptor beta chains follows, all from one sample in a study of T cell responses to AZD1222 COVID-19 vaccine. TCRdb keeps only in-frame clones here, not all; method: immunoSEQ multiplex PCR. This table holds some 200,000 clones, 85% to 95% found once. Here the sequenced sample was peripheral blood, taken on day 0 of AZD1222 vaccination. The source is an adult in good health. CDR3s include the opening cysteine and the closing phenylalanine or tryptophan. Fields, in order: V gene, J gene, clone size, D gene, CDR3 DNA, CDR3 protein. D genes are given only for firm matches. For some rows the clone size is stated as once, few or many, or as a class when expanded; others skip it.

V: TRBV11-3; J: TRBJ2-1; size: NA; D: TRBD2; DNA: TGTGCCAGCAGCTTAGATCAAACTAGCGGGGGGAGTGAGCAGTTCTTC; CDR3: CASSLDQTSGGSEQFF
V: TRBV29-1; J: TRBJ1-1; size: NA; D: TRBD1; DNA: TGCAGCGTTGAGACTCCTGTAGACAGGGGAAGTGAAGCTTTCTTT; CDR3: CSVETPVDRGSEAFF
V: TRBV7-2; J: TRBJ2-2; size: NA; D: TRBD1; DNA: TGTGCCAGCAGCTTTCGACAGGGGAACACCGGGGAGCTGTTTTTT; CDR3: CASSFRQGNTGELFF
V: TRBV30; J: TRBJ1-2; size: NA; D: NA; DNA: TGTGCCTGGAGTATGGAGGTCAACTATGGCTACACCTTC; CDR3: CAWSMEVNYGYTF
V: TRBV18; J: TRBJ2-6; size: NA; D: NA; DNA: TGTGCCAGCTCAAGAGGGGTAAATGGGGCCAACGTCCTGACTTTC; CDR3: CASSRGVNGANVLTF
V: TRBV19; J: TRBJ2-1; size: NA; D: NA; DNA: TGTGCCAGTATCAGTGGGCAGGGGCGGTACAATGAGCAGTTCTTC; CDR3: CASISGQGRYNEQFF
V: TRBV11-3; J: TRBJ1-1; size: NA; D: NA; DNA: TGTGCCAGCAGCTCACCTGGAACTGAAGCTTTCTTT; CDR3: CASSSPGTEAFF
V: TRBV18; J: TRBJ1-1; size: NA; D: NA; DNA: TGTGCCAGCTCACCACGGGTCGCACAGGGATACACTGAAGCTTTCTTT; CDR3: CASSPRVAQGYTEAFF
V: TRBV9; J: TRBJ1-2; size: NA; D: NA; DNA: TGTGCCAGCAGCGTAACTCCCTCAGGGGTTGGCTACACCTTC; CDR3: CASSVTPSGVGYTF
V: TRBV4-3; J: TRBJ1-1; size: once; D: NA; DNA: TGCGCCAGCAGCCAAGAGGTGGGGAGGAACACTGAAGCTTTCTTT; CDR3: CASSQEVGRNTEAFF